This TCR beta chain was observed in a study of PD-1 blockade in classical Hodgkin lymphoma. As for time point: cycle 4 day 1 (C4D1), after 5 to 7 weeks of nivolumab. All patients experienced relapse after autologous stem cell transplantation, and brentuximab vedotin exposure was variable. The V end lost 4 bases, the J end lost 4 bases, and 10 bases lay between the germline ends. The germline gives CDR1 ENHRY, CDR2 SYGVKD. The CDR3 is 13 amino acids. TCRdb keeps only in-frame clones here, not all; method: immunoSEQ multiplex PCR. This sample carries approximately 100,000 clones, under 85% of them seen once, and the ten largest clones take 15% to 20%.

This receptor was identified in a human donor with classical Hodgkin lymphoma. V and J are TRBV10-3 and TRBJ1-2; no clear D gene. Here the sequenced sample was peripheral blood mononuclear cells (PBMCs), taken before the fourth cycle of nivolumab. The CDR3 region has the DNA TGTGCCATCAGTGCGGACGGTGGCTATGGCTACACCTTC. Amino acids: CAISADGGYGYTF.